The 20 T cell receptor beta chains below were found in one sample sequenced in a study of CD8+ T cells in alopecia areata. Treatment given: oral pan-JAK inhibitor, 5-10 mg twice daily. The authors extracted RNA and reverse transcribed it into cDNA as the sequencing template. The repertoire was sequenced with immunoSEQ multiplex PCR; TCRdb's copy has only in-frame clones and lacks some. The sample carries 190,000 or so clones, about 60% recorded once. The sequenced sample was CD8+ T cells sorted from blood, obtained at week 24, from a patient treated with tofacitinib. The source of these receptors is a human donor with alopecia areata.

CDR3 region: CASSFSREETQYF. The CDR3 DNA reads as TGTGCCAGCAGCTTCTCAAGGGAAGAGACCCAGTACTTC. The rearrangement uses TRBV5-4 and TRBJ2-5; D ambiguous. This CDR3 is 13 amino acids long. Trimming cost V 2 bases and J 3 bases, with 8 bases left between them. Looked up from germline, CDR1 is SGHNT and CDR2 is YYREEE (reference sequence).

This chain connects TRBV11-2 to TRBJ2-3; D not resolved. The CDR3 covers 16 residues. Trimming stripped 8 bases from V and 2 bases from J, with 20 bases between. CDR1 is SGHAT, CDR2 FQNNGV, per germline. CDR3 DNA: TGTGCCAGCGGGTCAACAGAAGGCGTTAACACAGATACGCAGTATTTT. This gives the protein CASGSTEGVNTDTQYF.

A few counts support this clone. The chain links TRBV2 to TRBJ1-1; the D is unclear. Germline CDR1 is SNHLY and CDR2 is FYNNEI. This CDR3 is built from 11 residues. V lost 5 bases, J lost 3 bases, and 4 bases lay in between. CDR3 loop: CASSPYTEAFF. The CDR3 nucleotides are TGTGCCAGCAGTCCTTACACTGAAGCTTTCTTT. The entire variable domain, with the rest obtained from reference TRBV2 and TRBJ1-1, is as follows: EPEVTQTPSHQVTQMGQEVILRCVPISNHLYFYWYRQILGQKVEFLVSFYNNEISEKSEIFDDQFSVERPDGSNFTLKIRSTKLEDSAMYFCASSPYTEAFFGQGTRLTVV.

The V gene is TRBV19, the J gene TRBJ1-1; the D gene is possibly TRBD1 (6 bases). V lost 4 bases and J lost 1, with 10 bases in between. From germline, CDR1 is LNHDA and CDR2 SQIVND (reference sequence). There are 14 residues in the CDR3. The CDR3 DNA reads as TGTGCCAGTAGTACCTCGACAGGGAACACTGAAGCTTTCTTT. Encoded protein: CASSTSTGNTEAFF.

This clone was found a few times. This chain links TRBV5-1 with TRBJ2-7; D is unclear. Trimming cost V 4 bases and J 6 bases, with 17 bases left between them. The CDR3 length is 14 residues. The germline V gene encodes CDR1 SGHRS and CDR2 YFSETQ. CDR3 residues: CASSPLGSSSEQYF. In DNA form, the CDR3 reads TGCGCCAGCAGCCCCCTAGGATCCAGCAGCGAGCAGTACTTC.

CDR3 nucleotides: TGTGCCAGCAGCATACCACTAACTCAAGAGACCCAGTACTTC. Its protein is CASSIPLTQETQYF. The rearrangement uses TRBV11-2 and TRBJ2-5; no definite D call. Trimming cost V 5 bases and J 2 bases, with 12 bases left between them. The CDR3 contains 14 residues. CDR1 is SGHAT and CDR2 is FQNNGV in the germline V gene.

The CDR3 DNA reads as TGTGCCAGCAGCTTGGGGGACACGGATTTGGAGACCCAGTACTTC. Translated, it gives CASSLGDTDLETQYF. The V call is TRBV5-6, the J call TRBJ2-5; D is possibly TRBD1 (6 bases). This CDR3 has 15 amino acids. Trimming pared 0 bases from V and 5 bases from J, leaving 14 bases between. CDR1 is SGHDT and CDR2 is YYEEEE in the germline V gene.

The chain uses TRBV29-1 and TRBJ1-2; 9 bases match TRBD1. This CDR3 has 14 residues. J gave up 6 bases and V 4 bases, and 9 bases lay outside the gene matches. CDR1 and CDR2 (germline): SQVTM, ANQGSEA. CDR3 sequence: CSVALTGGRHGYTF. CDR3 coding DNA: TGCAGCGTTGCTCTGACAGGGGGTCGACATGGCTACACCTTC.

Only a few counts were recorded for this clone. The DNA of the CDR3 is TGCAGCGTTGAACCGTCCGGGGGAAATGGCTACACCTTC. It specifies CSVEPSGGNGYTF. The chain is built from TRBV29-1 and TRBJ1-2, with D maybe TRBD1 (5 bases). Germline CDR1 and CDR2: SQVTM and ANQGSEA. The V end was cut by 2 bases, the J end by 6 bases, with 13 bases between. The CDR3 totals 13 residues.

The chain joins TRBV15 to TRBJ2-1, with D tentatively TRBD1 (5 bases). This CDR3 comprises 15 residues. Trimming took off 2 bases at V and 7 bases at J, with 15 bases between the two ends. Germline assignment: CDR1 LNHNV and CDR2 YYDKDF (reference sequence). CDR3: CATSRRIGAGNEQFF. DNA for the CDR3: TGTGCCACCAGCAGAAGAATAGGGGCAGGGAATGAGCAGTTCTTC.

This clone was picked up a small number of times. CDR3 residues: CASSLGRGLQYF. CDR3 coding DNA: TGTGCCAGCAGCTTGGGACGGGGCCTACAGTACTTC. This sequence joins TRBV5-6 and TRBJ2-4; either TRBD1 or TRBD2 may supply D (5 bases each). This CDR3 is built from 12 residues. Germline CDR1 SGHDT, CDR2 YYEEEE. V lost 0 bases to trimming and J lost 13 bases, with 11 bases between them.

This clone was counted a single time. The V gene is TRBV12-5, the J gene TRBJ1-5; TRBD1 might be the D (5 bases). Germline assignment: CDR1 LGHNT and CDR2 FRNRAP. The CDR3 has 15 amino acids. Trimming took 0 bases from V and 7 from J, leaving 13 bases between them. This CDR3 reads CASGLVQGVRQPQHF. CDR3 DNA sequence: TGTGCTAGTGGTTTGGTACAAGGGGTTAGACAGCCCCAGCATTTT. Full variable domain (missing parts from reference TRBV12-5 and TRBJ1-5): DARVTQTPRHKVTEMGQEVTMRCQPILGHNTVFWYRQTMMQGLELLAYFRNRAPLDDSGMPKDRFSAEMPDATLATLKIQPSEPRDSAVYFCASGLVQGVRQPQHFGDGTRLSIL.

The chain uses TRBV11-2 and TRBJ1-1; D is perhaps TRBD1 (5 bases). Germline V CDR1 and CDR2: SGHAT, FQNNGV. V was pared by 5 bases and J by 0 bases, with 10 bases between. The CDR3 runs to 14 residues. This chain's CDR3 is CASSEGGVNTEAFF. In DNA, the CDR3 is TGTGCCAGCAGCGAGGGAGGGGTGAACACTGAAGCTTTCTTT.

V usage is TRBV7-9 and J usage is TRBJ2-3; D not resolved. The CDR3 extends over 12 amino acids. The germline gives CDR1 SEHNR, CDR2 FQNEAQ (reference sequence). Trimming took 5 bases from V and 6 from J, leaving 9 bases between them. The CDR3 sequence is CASSVKGDTQYF. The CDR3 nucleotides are TGTGCCAGCAGCGTAAAGGGCGATACGCAGTATTTT.

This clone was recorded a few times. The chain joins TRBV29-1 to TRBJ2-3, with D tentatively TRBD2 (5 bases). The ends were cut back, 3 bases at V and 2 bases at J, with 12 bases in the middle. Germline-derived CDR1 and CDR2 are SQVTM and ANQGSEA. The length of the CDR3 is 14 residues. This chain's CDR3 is CSVEGRESTDTQYF. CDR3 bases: TGCAGCGTTGAGGGGAGAGAATCCACAGATACGCAGTATTTT.

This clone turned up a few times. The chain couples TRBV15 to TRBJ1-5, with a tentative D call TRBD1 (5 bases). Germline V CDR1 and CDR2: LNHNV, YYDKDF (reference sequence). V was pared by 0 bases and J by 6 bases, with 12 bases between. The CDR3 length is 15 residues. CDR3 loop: CATSRDKSGGQPQHF. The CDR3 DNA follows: TGTGCCACCAGCAGAGATAAATCGGGGGGTCAGCCCCAGCATTTT.

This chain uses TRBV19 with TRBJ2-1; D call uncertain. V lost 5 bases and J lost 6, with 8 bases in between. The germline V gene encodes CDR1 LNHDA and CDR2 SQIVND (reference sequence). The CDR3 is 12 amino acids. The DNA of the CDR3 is TGTGCCAGTAGTGTCTATTCCAATGAGCAGTTCTTC. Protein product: CASSVYSNEQFF.

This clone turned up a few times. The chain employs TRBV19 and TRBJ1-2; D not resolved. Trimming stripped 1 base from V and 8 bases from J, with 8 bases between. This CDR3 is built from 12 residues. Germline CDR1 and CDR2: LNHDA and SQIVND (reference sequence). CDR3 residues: CASSIGAGGYTF. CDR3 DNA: TGTGCCAGTAGTATAGGTGCGGGGGGCTACACCTTC.

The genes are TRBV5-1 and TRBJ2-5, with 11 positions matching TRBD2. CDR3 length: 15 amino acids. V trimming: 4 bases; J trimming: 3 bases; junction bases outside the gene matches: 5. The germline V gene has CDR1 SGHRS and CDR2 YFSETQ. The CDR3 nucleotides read TGCGCCAGCAGCGACCTGACTAGCGGGGAAGAGACCCAGTACTTC. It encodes CASSDLTSGEETQYF.

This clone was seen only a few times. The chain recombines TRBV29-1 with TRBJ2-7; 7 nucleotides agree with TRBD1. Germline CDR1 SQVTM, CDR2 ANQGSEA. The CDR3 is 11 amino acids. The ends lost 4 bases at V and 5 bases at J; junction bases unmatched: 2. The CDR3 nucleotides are TGCAGCGTTGGGGACAGAAACGAGCAGTACTTC. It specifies CSVGDRNEQYF.